This is a list of T cell receptor beta chains from one sample in a study of CD8+CD57+ T cells in acquired aplastic anemia. TCRdb reprocessed the reads via MiXCR and lists one record per CDR3 protein. Here the sample spans about 270,000 distinct CDR3 sequences, approximately 55% being singletons. The sample taken for sequencing was sorted CD4+, CD8+, or CD8+CD57+ T cells (not recorded which) from PBMCs. The receptors were gathered from a human donor with severe aplastic anemia or a healthy control (not recorded which). Both conserved end residues are part of each CDR3. Fields, in order: V gene, CDR3 protein.

>TRBV5-5
CASSVLPTGASGTEAFF
>TRBV24-1
CATSDPSGGAPWYF
>TRBV7-2
CASSRLAVYNEQFF
>TRBV29-1
CSVGDVGEAFF
>TRBV12-3/TRBV12-4
CASGTGPGMGRYEQYF
>TRBV7-2
CASSPRQGLGNQPQHF
>TRBV20-1
CSARRRMDGYTF
>TRBV11-3
CASSLVTGPYEQYF
>TRBV5-8
CASGAGQTQETQYF
>TRBV6-4
CASSEGVGSAEAFF
>TRBV19
CASSIGDGRSYEQYF
>TRBV19
CASSIWSSGTGGSEQYF
>TRBV20-1
CSASEQGNTEAFF
>TRBV24-1
CATSDSMTVEKLFF
>TRBV7-2
CASSLGGQSNSPLHF
>TRBV5-4
CASIQGGGGDQPQHF
>TRBV15
CATSPQLGGQTYEQYF
>TRBV5-1
CASSRTGQYQETQYF
>TRBV10-3
CAISETSRTAYTQYF
>TRBV7-6
CASSPQGGVGYEQYF
>TRBV4-2
CASSQGGQTQGEKLFF
>TRBV20-1
CSASGGGAFPYF
>TRBV7-9
CASSVWGAQGNNEKLFF
>TRBV12-3/TRBV12-4
CASSLQASGEAFF
>TRBV19
CASSTGQFNSGANVLTF
>TRBV12-3/TRBV12-4
CASSLETGSETQYF
>TRBV20-1
CSAAGQGASQPQHF
>TRBV29-1
CSVVWGSVGETQYF
>TRBV20-1
CSARVGRFGTYEQYF
>TRBV29-1
CSVVPIQETQYF
>TRBV20-1
CSARGVSGYNEQFF
>TRBV14
CASRKTGDGANVLTF
>TRBV7-7
CASSLVAGGLGETQYF
>TRBV24-1
CASSDAGTDQETQYF
>TRBV7-2
CASSPFAGGFDQPQHF
>TRBV20-1
CSASLQEYEQYF
>TRBV9
CASSDGSWFTNEQFF
>TRBV4-3
CASSQDLASSNYNEQFF
>TRBV7-8
CASSPTGSAKNIQYF
>TRBV19
CASSPQDTPNTEAFF
>TRBV15
CATSRVGRYNSPLHF
>TRBV7-8
CASSLDAGSSYEQYF
>TRBV6-1
CASSSPGAPDGYTF
>TRBV7-9
CASSLALAGELNEQYF